This is a list of T cell receptor beta chains from one sample in a study of blood T cell repertoires in COVID-19. Clones were read by immunoSEQ multiplex PCR, and TCRdb kept only the in-frame ones, dropping some. This sample has under 200,000 clones; about 84% occur once, and the top ten carry 4.5% to 6.5%. Input material: PBMCs or T cells enriched from blood (not recorded which). These receptors originate from a man aged 35 to 55 with acute COVID-19. Each CDR3 is given with its conserved first and last residue. D genes are given only for firm matches. Size is stated for part of the rows, as once, few or many counts, or as a class when the clone is expanded.

j_gene: TRBJ1-5
d_gene: NA
abundance: NA
v_gene: TRBV19
CDR3aa: CASSTRTAFYQPQHF
CDR3nt: TGTGCCAGTAGCACTAGGACGGCCTTCTATCAGCCCCAGCATTTT

j_gene: TRBJ2-7
d_gene: TRBD2
abundance: NA
v_gene: TRBV19
CDR3aa: CASSSRLAGTSYEQYF
CDR3nt: TGTGCCAGTAGTAGCCGACTAGCGGGAACCTCCTACGAGCAGTACTTC

j_gene: TRBJ2-7
d_gene: NA
abundance: NA
v_gene: TRBV7-6
CDR3aa: CASSLERAGASGEQYF
CDR3nt: TGTGCCAGCAGCTTAGAAAGGGCAGGAGCTTCGGGGGAGCAGTACTTC

j_gene: TRBJ1-2
d_gene: TRBD1
abundance: NA
v_gene: TRBV27
CDR3aa: CASSSGTGYEGYTF
CDR3nt: TGTGCCAGCAGTTCAGGGACAGGGTATGAAGGCTACACCTTC

j_gene: TRBJ2-7
d_gene: NA
abundance: NA
v_gene: TRBV9
CDR3aa: CASSVGAESSYEQYF
CDR3nt: TGTGCCAGCAGCGTAGGGGCAGAGAGCTCCTACGAGCAGTACTTC

j_gene: TRBJ2-1
d_gene: TRBD1
abundance: NA
v_gene: TRBV5-4
CDR3aa: CASSSGTVAYNEQFF
CDR3nt: TGTGCCAGCAGCTCCGGGACAGTTGCCTACAATGAGCAGTTCTTC

j_gene: TRBJ1-3
d_gene: NA
abundance: NA
v_gene: TRBV18
CDR3aa: CASSLRDSGNTIYF
CDR3nt: TGTGCCAGCTCACTACGGGACTCTGGAAACACCATATATTTT

j_gene: TRBJ2-7
d_gene: NA
abundance: NA
v_gene: TRBV24-1
CDR3aa: CATSAGGIGYEQYF
CDR3nt: TGTGCCACCAGTGCTGGCGGGATCGGGTACGAGCAGTACTTC

j_gene: TRBJ2-3
d_gene: TRBD2
abundance: NA
v_gene: TRBV7-6
CDR3aa: CASSLGLAGTDTQYF
CDR3nt: TGTGCCAGCAGCTTGGGGCTAGCGGGAACAGATACGCAGTATTTT

j_gene: TRBJ2-3
d_gene: NA
abundance: NA
v_gene: TRBV2
CDR3aa: CASTSRLVFTDTQYF
CDR3nt: TGTGCCAGCACCTCGAGACTAGTTTTCACAGATACGCAGTATTTT

j_gene: TRBJ2-1
d_gene: TRBD1
abundance: NA
v_gene: TRBV6-5
CDR3aa: CASSYTQGAGEQFF
CDR3nt: TGTGCCAGCAGTTACACCCAGGGGGCTGGTGAGCAGTTCTTC

j_gene: TRBJ2-3
d_gene: NA
abundance: NA
v_gene: TRBV5-1
CDR3aa: CASSSDIQDTQYF
CDR3nt: TGCGCCAGCAGCTCGGACATTCAAGATACGCAGTATTTT

j_gene: TRBJ1-1
d_gene: NA
abundance: NA
v_gene: TRBV5-1
CDR3aa: CASSLRGREGTEAFF
CDR3nt: TGCGCCAGCAGCTTGCGCGGACGGGAGGGGACTGAAGCTTTCTTT

j_gene: TRBJ2-7
d_gene: TRBD2
abundance: once
v_gene: TRBV15
CDR3aa: CATSRVAGTEQYF
CDR3nt: TGTGCCACCAGCAGAGTAGCGGGAACCGAGCAGTACTTC

j_gene: TRBJ1-1
d_gene: NA
abundance: NA
v_gene: TRBV5-1
CDR3aa: CASTTGPLNTEAFF
CDR3nt: TGCGCCAGCACTACCGGTCCCTTGAACACTGAAGCTTTCTTT

j_gene: TRBJ2-5
d_gene: TRBD2
abundance: NA
v_gene: TRBV28
CDR3aa: CASSLLAGGLQETQYF
CDR3nt: TGTGCCAGCAGTTTGCTAGCGGGAGGGCTACAAGAGACCCAGTACTTC